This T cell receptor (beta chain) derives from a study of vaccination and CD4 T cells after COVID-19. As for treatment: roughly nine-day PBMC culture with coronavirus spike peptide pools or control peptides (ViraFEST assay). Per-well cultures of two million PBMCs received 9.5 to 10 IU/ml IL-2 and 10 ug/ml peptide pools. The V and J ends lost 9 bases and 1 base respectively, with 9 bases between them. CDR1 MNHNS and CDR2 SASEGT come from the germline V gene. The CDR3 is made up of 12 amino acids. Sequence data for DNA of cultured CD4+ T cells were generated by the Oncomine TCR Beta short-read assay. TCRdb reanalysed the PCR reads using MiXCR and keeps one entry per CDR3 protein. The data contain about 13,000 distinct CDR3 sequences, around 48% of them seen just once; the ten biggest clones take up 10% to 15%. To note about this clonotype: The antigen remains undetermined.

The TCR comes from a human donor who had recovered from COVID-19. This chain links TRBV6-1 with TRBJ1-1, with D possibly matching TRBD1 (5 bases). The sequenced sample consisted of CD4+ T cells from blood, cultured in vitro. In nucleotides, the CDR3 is TGTGCCAGTAAGGGGACGAACACTGAAGCTTTCTTT. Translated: CASKGTNTEAFF.